This TCR beta chain appears in the sequencing data of a study of PD-1 blockade in classical Hodgkin lymphoma. Worth noting for this clone: Its antigen is still unknown.

The repertoire was sequenced with immunoSEQ multiplex PCR; TCRdb's copy has only in-frame clones and lacks some. The data hold around 25,000 clones, with roughly 76% observed a single time. Time point of the sample: cycle 4 day 1 (C4D1), after more than five weeks of nivolumab. Brentuximab vedotin exposure varied among the patients, all of whom had relapsed after autologous stem cell transplantation. The study's findings and limits: Newly diagnosed patients reportedly had lower baseline TCR diversity than healthy donors. Similar baseline diversity was found in complete responders and newly diagnosed patients. With CD4+ cells, TCR diversity rose significantly by C4D1, but not with CD8+ cells. The authors excluded patients who started nivolumab under 1 year after ASCT.

V was clipped by 3 bases and J by 2 bases; unmatched bases: 10. CDR3 length equals 15 residues. Germline assignment: CDR1 GTSNPN and CDR2 SVGIG (reference sequence). This sequence originates from a human donor with classical Hodgkin lymphoma. The chain joins TRBV30 to TRBJ2-7, with 7 nucleotides matching TRBD1. This specimen consisted of peripheral blood mononuclear cells (PBMCs), obtained before the fourth cycle of nivolumab. CDR3 amino acids: CAWSSGTVGTYEQYF. CDR3 nucleotide sequence: TGTGCCTGGAGCTCCGGGACAGTGGGTACCTACGAGCAGTACTTC.